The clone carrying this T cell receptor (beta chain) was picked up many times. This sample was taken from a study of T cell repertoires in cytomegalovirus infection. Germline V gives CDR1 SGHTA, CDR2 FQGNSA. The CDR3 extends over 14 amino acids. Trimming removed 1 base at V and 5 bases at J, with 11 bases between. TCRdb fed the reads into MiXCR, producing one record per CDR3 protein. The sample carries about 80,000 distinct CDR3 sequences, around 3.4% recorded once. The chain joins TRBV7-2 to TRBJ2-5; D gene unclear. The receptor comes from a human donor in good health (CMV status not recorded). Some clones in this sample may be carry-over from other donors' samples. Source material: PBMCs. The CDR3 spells CASSLGHGAETQYF. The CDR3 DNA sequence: TGTGCCAGCAGCTTAGGGCACGGTGCCGAGACCCAGTACTTC.